The next 8 T cell receptor beta chains were all read from a single sample in a study of blood T cell repertoires in COVID-19. Libraries were prepared by immunoSEQ multiplex PCR; TCRdb keeps only in-frame clonotypes and omits some of them. The sample carries 30,000 to 35,000 clones, around four fifths recorded once. Sequencing was done on a sample of peripheral blood. The receptors stem from a man aged 50 or older with acute or convalescent COVID-19.

The chain recombines TRBV28 with TRBJ2-7, with TRBD2 matching 7 bases. J lost 0 bases, V lost 2 bases, and 7 bases had no gene match. This CDR3 has 16 amino acids. Germline V gene data show CDR1 as MDHEN and CDR2 as SYDVKM. CDR3 residues: CASSLGFREASYEQYF. DNA of the CDR3: TGTGCCAGCAGTTTAGGGTTTCGGGAGGCCTCCTACGAGCAGTACTTC.

The chain joins TRBV5-4 to TRBJ2-2, with 7 bases that match TRBD1. Looked up from germline, CDR1 is SGHNT and CDR2 is YYREEE (reference sequence). This CDR3 is built from 15 residues. V was clipped by 3 bases and J by 5 bases; unmatched bases: 7. CDR3 sequence: CASSWDRVRTGELFF. The CDR3 DNA reads as TGTGCCAGCAGCTGGGACAGAGTGAGAACCGGGGAGCTGTTTTTT.

V usage is TRBV5-1 and J usage is TRBJ1-6; 10 nucleotides line up with TRBD1. Germline V CDR1 and CDR2: SGHRS, YFSETQ. V was clipped by 4 bases and J by 8 bases; unmatched bases: 6. There are 15 residues in the CDR3. The CDR3 region has the DNA TGCGCCAGCAGCACCCTGGGGACAGGGGATTCACCCCTCCACTTT. Translated, it gives CASSTLGTGDSPLHF. The whole variable domain, filled in from reference TRBV5-1 and TRBJ1-6, reads KAGVTQTPRYLIKTRGQQVTLSCSPISGHRSVSWYQQTPGQGLQFLFEYFSETQRNKGNFPGRFSGRQFSNSRSEMNVSTLELGDSALYLCASSTLGTGDSPLHFGNGTRLTVT.

This clone was seen only a few times. The genes are TRBV28 and TRBJ1-2; D gene uncertain. The germline gives CDR1 MDHEN, CDR2 SYDVKM. Trimming cost V 6 bases and J 8 bases, with 13 bases left between them. The CDR3 has 12 residues. The CDR3 spells CASSGRAAGYTF. Here the CDR3 DNA reads TGTGCCAGCAGCGGACGAGCGGCCGGCTACACCTTC.

The chain has TRBV11-2 and TRBJ2-1, with a tentative D call TRBD2 (5 bases). The CDR3 is 15 residues long. The germline V and J ends were trimmed by 3 bases and 0 bases, with 9 bases remaining between them. CDR1 and CDR2 from the germline V gene are SGHAT and FQNNGV. The CDR3 protein is CASSFGESSYNEQFF. The CDR3 DNA is TGTGCCAGCAGCTTCGGGGAAAGCTCCTACAATGAGCAGTTCTTC.

This clone has a single count. V gene TRBV9 combines with J gene TRBJ1-2; D gene unclear. The germline V gene encodes CDR1 SGDLS and CDR2 YYNGEE. V was pared by 4 bases and J by 8 bases, with 15 bases between. The CDR3 contains 13 residues. Here the CDR3 reads CASSTHMNQGYTF. The CDR3 DNA reads as TGTGCCAGCAGCACACATATGAATCAGGGCTACACCTTC.

The V call is TRBV28, the J call TRBJ1-2; 9 bases line up with TRBD1. With V trimmed by 7 bases and J by 7 bases, 22 bases remained unmatched. The CDR3 runs to 18 residues. The germline V gene has CDR1 MDHEN and CDR2 SYDVKM. CDR3 in DNA: TGTGCCAGCAAATTTACAGTCGGCGGGACAGGGATAACGAGTGGCTACACCTTC. This sequence encodes CASKFTVGGTGITSGYTF.

This chain joins TRBV5-1 and TRBJ1-2; possible D gene TRBD1, 5 bases. The germline gives CDR1 SGHRS, CDR2 YFSETQ. The V and J ends lost 2 bases and 6 bases respectively, with 23 bases between them. CDR3 size: 17 residues. The CDR3 DNA sequence: TGCGCCAGCAGCTTTATGGACACTGTTCCCCTCTCTAATGGCTACACCTTC. Translated: CASSFMDTVPLSNGYTF.